This is a list of T cell receptor beta chains from one sample in a study of identical twins. In TCRdb, the 5' RACE reads were re-called with MiXCR into one record per CDR3 protein. Among fewer than 350,000 distinct CDR3 sequences listed, under 9% were seen once. Separately, the same data were catalogued under a study of yellow fever vaccine responses in identical twins.

Sequenced: memory (CD45RO+) T cells sorted from blood. These receptors originate from a woman under 30 in good health. The CDR3 runs from the conserved cysteine through the conserved F or W. D genes are given only for firm matches. Size tells how often a clone was seen (once, few, many) or the class of an expanded clone, and some rows leave it out.

clone_size | j_call | v_call | d_call | cdr3_nt | cdr3_aa
NA | TRBJ2-2 | TRBV19 | TRBD1 | TGTGCCAGTAGTAAGGGACAGGGCACGGGCAACACCGGGGAGCTGTTTTTT | CASSKGQGTGNTGELFF
NA | TRBJ1-2 | TRBV5-8 | NA | TGTGCCAGCAGGGGACCAGGGATCGTAACCCTCTTTGATGGCTACACCTTC | CASRGPGIVTLFDGYTF
NA | TRBJ2-5 | TRBV9 | TRBD2 | TGTGCCAGCAGCGTAGGTGCTAGCGGGACGACCCAAGAGACCCAGTACTTC | CASSVGASGTTQETQYF
many | TRBJ2-1 | TRBV6-1 | NA | TGTGCCAGCAGCCGCCGTTCGGACGGGGTTAGCTCCTACAATGAGCAGTTCTTC | CASSRRSDGVSSYNEQFF
NA | TRBJ2-1 | TRBV18 | TRBD1 | TGTGCCAGCTCACTAATCGGAACAGGGGGCCCTAGCTCCTACAATGAGCAGTTCTTC | CASSLIGTGGPSSYNEQFF
few | TRBJ2-7 | TRBV2 | NA | TGTGCCAGCAGTTACGACAGCTACGAGCAGTACTTC | CASSYDSYEQYF
few | TRBJ2-4 | TRBV3-1 | NA | TGTGCCAGCAGCCAAACGAAACAGGGTAACATTCAGTACTTC | CASSQTKQGNIQYF
many | TRBJ1-2 | TRBV7-9 | NA | TGTGCCAGCAGTTCAGGGGTACCTGGCTACACCTTC | CASSSGVPGYTF
NA | TRBJ2-2 | TRBV7-2 | TRBD2 | TGTGCCAGCAGCTTAGCGATTGGCGGGAGGGGCACCGGGGAGCTGTTTTTT | CASSLAIGGRGTGELFF
many | TRBJ2-3 | TRBV5-1 | NA | TGCGCCAGCAGCTTGGATCCAGGGAGCACAGATACGCAGTATTTT | CASSLDPGSTDTQYF
few | TRBJ2-1 | TRBV5-1 | TRBD2 | TGCGCCAGCAGCTTGGAGGGGACTAGGGGCAATGAGCAGTTCTTC | CASSLEGTRGNEQFF
few | TRBJ2-3 | TRBV29-1 | TRBD1 | TGCAGCGCCAGAGACAGGGGTTTTACAGATACGCAGTATTTT | CSARDRGFTDTQYF
few | TRBJ2-7 | TRBV6-1 | NA | TGTGCCAGCAGGCCGGGACCCCACACCTACGAGCAGTACTTC | CASRPGPHTYEQYF
NA | TRBJ1-2 | TRBV24-1 | TRBD1 | TGTGCCACCAGTGGACCGGGACAGGGGGCGGTTGGCTACACCTTC | CATSGPGQGAVGYTF
NA | TRBJ2-6 | TRBV28 | TRBD1 | TGTGCCAGCAGGACGCTTCCGGGACAGGGCCCATCTGGGGCCAACGTCCTGACTTTC | CASRTLPGQGPSGANVLTF
many | TRBJ2-5 | TRBV29-1 | NA | TGCAGCGTTGAGAGGAGCCAAGAGACCCAGTACTTC | CSVERSQETQYF
many | TRBJ2-1 | TRBV9 | NA | TGTGCCAGCAGCGTAGAGGAGGGGGTCGGGAATGAGCAGTTCTTC | CASSVEEGVGNEQFF
many | TRBJ1-1 | TRBV9 | NA | TGTGCCAGCAGCGTAGGGGAGGGGAGGACTGAAGCTTTCTTT | CASSVGEGRTEAFF
many | TRBJ2-1 | TRBV10-3 | NA | TGTGCCATAAGGGGTCTGTACTACAATGAGCAGTTCTTC | CAIRGLYYNEQFF
many | TRBJ2-1 | TRBV24-1 | TRBD2 | TGTGCCACCAGTGGGGGTAGCGGGAGGGTTAATGAGCAGTTCTTC | CATSGGSGRVNEQFF
NA | TRBJ2-3 | TRBV28 | TRBD2 | TGTGCCAGCAGCCAATCTAGCGGGGGTTACACAGATACGCAGTATTTT | CASSQSSGGYTDTQYF
NA | TRBJ2-7 | TRBV20-1 | TRBD2 | TGCAGTGCTAGAGGCCTCGAACTAGCGGGTGGGGAGCAGTACTTC | CSARGLELAGGEQYF
many | TRBJ2-1 | TRBV7-2 | NA | TGTGCCAGCAGCGGCCCGGGACTGGGTTTTTCCTACAATGAGCAGTTCTTC | CASSGPGLGFSYNEQFF
NA | TRBJ2-2 | TRBV2 | NA | TGTGCCAGCAGTGAAACTAGCAGAGACACCGGGGAGCTGTTTTTT | CASSETSRDTGELFF
NA | TRBJ2-3 | TRBV24-1 | TRBD1 | TGTGCCACCAGTGACCTTCCATACAGGGGGCGCGAGGGGACAGATACGCAGTATTTT | CATSDLPYRGREGTDTQYF
NA | TRBJ2-1 | TRBV10-3 | NA | TGTGCCATCAGTGTCCGGGACAATGAGCAGTTCTTC | CAISVRDNEQFF
few | TRBJ2-5 | TRBV27 | NA | TGTGCCACCTTGGGGGATTCCTTAAAGACCCAGTACTTC | CATLGDSLKTQYF
few | TRBJ2-6 | TRBV20-1 | NA | TGCAGTGCTAGAGATAGGGGGGCTGGGGCCAACGTCCTGACTTTC | CSARDRGAGANVLTF
many | TRBJ1-1 | TRBV28 | NA | TGTGCCAGCAGCACCTCGGGACGGCTGAACACTGAAGCTTTCTTT | CASSTSGRLNTEAFF
NA | TRBJ2-1 | TRBV6-1 | NA | TGTGCCAGCAGTGAAGGCAGGGCACTAGGCGGTGAGCAGTTCTTC | CASSEGRALGGEQFF
NA | TRBJ2-1 | TRBV5-1 | TRBD2 | TGCGCCAGCAGCTCCCTGGGACTAGCGGGGAACAATGAGCAGTTCTTC | CASSSLGLAGNNEQFF
many | TRBJ1-2 | TRBV7-9 | NA | TGTGCCATCGACGGTCCTTACTATGGCTACACCTTC | CAIDGPYYGYTF
NA | TRBJ1-4 | TRBV28 | TRBD1 | TGTGCCAGCAGCAAGATGCCGGGACAGGGTGAAAAACTGTTTTTT | CASSKMPGQGEKLFF
many | TRBJ1-2 | TRBV28 | NA | TGTGCCAGCATCACCGGGGCTGGAGGCGGCTACACCTTC | CASITGAGGGYTF
once | TRBJ1-4 | TRBV18 | NA | TGTGCCAGCTCACCAACACAAGCTGCAACTAATGAAAAACTGTTTTTT | CASSPTQAATNEKLFF
many | TRBJ2-5 | TRBV24-1 | NA | TGTGCCACCAGTGATTCTCAGGTCAGGCGTGGGCCCGAGACCCAGTACTTC | CATSDSQVRRGPETQYF
NA | TRBJ2-3 | TRBV7-2 | TRBD1 | TGTGCCAGCAGCCATCCAGGGACAGGGAGCACAGATACGCAGTATTTT | CASSHPGTGSTDTQYF
many | TRBJ2-1 | TRBV10-3 | NA | TGTGCCATCAGTGAGTCCGGGACGCGCTACAATGAGCAGTTCTTC | CAISESGTRYNEQFF
NA | TRBJ2-1 | TRBV2 | TRBD2 | TGTGCCAGCAGTGAGGAGCTAGCGGTGAACAATGAGCAGTTCTTC | CASSEELAVNNEQFF
few | TRBJ2-3 | TRBV24-1 | NA | TGTGCCACCAGTGATCCAAGCTCCGGGCAGGGGACGCTTCATACGCAGTATTTT | CATSDPSSGQGTLHTQYF
many | TRBJ2-7 | TRBV5-1 | TRBD2 | TGCGCCAGCAGCTTGATTTCCAGCGGGAACTACGAGCAGTACTTC | CASSLISSGNYEQYF
few | TRBJ2-3 | TRBV3-1 | TRBD2 | TGTGCCAGCAGCCAAGAGAGACTAGCGGGAGGCACAGATACGCAGTATTTT | CASSQERLAGGTDTQYF
many | TRBJ2-4 | TRBV2 | NA | TGTGCCAGCAGTGAGGAGTTACTAGCCAAAAACATTCAGTACTTC | CASSEELLAKNIQYF
many | TRBJ1-1 | TRBV7-8 | NA | TGTGCCAGCAGCTTAGTCGCAGGGCGGCAAAACACTGAAGCTTTCTTT | CASSLVAGRQNTEAFF
many | TRBJ2-2 | TRBV2 | NA | TGTGCCAGCAGTGGAGGCAGGGTCAGCCCCGGGGAGCTGTTTTTT | CASSGGRVSPGELFF
many | TRBJ2-3 | TRBV14 | NA | TGTGCCAGCAGCATCATGCACACAGATACGCAGTATTTT | CASSIMHTDTQYF
many | TRBJ2-7 | TRBV12-3/TRBV12-4 | NA | TGTGCCAGCAGTGAGGACTACGAGCAGTACTTC | CASSEDYEQYF
few | TRBJ2-1 | TRBV11-3 | NA | TGTGCCAGCAGCTTAGATGGACACCTTGAGCAGTTCTTC | CASSLDGHLEQFF
NA | TRBJ2-5 | TRBV15 | NA | TGTGCCACCGGCCGGGACACGGGGGAGACCCAGTACTTC | CATGRDTGETQYF
few | TRBJ2-2 | TRBV10-2 | NA | TGCGCCAGCAGTGACGGGCTTAGTGGGGGGGCGACCGGGGAGCTGTTTTTT | CASSDGLSGGATGELFF
NA | TRBJ2-5 | TRBV6-5 | NA | TGTGCCAGCAGTTACTCGTTAGCTGACCAAGAGACCCAGTACTTC | CASSYSLADQETQYF
many | TRBJ1-1 | TRBV20-1 | NA | TGCGGTACGGGCAGGCCGAACACTGAAGCTTTCTTT | CGTGRPNTEAFF
many | TRBJ2-5 | TRBV7-3 | TRBD2 | TGTGCCAGCAGCTTGTCCGCGGGAGAGTTTGAGACCCAGTACTTC | CASSLSAGEFETQYF
many | TRBJ2-5 | TRBV12-3/TRBV12-4 | TRBD1 | TGTGCCAGCAGGGGGACAGGGGCTGGGGAGACCCAGTACTTC | CASRGTGAGETQYF
many | TRBJ1-2 | TRBV6-1 | NA | TGTGCCAGCAGCCTCCAGCCTACTAACTATGGCTACACCTTC | CASSLQPTNYGYTF
NA | TRBJ2-1 | TRBV2 | TRBD2 | TGTGCCAGCAGTCGGACTAGCCCCGGGGTGAGTGAGCAGTTCTTC | CASSRTSPGVSEQFF
few | TRBJ1-1 | TRBV5-1 | TRBD1 | TGCGCCAGCAGCGCCCAGACAGGGACCACTGAAGCTTTCTTT | CASSAQTGTTEAFF
few | TRBJ2-2 | TRBV3-1 | NA | TGTGCCAGCAGCCAAGATTGGAGGACCGGGGAGCTGTTTTTT | CASSQDWRTGELFF
many | TRBJ2-7 | TRBV10-3 | NA | TGTGCCACCACGTTAGGACCCCCGATCTACGAGCAGTACTTC | CATTLGPPIYEQYF